These 9 T cell receptor beta chains originate from one sample sequenced in a study of blood T cell repertoires in COVID-19 (dated by TCRdb to the early 2020s). Libraries were constructed by the immunoSEQ multiplex PCR assay. TCRdb mirrors the immuneACCESS table, restricted to in-frame sequences. Some clones are absent from its copies; in checked studies, under half trace to an unresolved V gene, and the reason for the others is unknown. The sample data list under 30,000 clones, and 89% of these were observed just once. The ten most abundant clones make up less than 4.5% of the sample. The sequencing sample was made of peripheral blood. The receptors derive from a human donor in a cohort sampled during active COVID-19.

The V and J genes are TRBV3-1 (or the pseudogene TRBV3-2) and TRBJ1-3; possible D gene TRBD1, 5 bases. Per germline, CDR1 LGHDT and CDR2 YNNKEL (reference sequence). Trimming cost V 0 bases and J 2 bases, with 8 bases left between them. This CDR3 contains 15 residues. The CDR3 is CASSQDWGAGNTIYF. The CDR3, as DNA: TGTGCCAGCAGCCAAGATTGGGGGGCTGGAAACACCATATATTTT.

The V and J genes are TRBV7-9 and TRBJ2-6; the match to TRBD1 covers 8 bases. Germline V gene data show CDR1 as SEHNR and CDR2 as FQNEAQ (reference sequence). This CDR3 is built from 18 residues. J lost 0 bases, V lost 5 bases, and 9 bases had no gene match. For the CDR3, the DNA is TGTGCCAGCAGCACCGGACAGGGACCTTTCTCTGGGGCCAACGTCCTGACTTTC. Protein product: CASSTGQGPFSGANVLTF. The full variable domain, with the rest looked up from reference TRBV7-9 and TRBJ2-6, is DTGVSQNPRHKITKRGQNVTFRCDPISEHNRLYWYRQTLGQGPEFLTYFQNEAQLEKSRLLSDRFSAERPKGSFSTLEIQRTEQGDSAMYLCASSTGQGPFSGANVLTFGAGSRLTVL.

This clone appeared once. The chain recombines TRBV6-2 or TRBV6-3 with TRBJ2-5; TRBD2 might be the D (7 bases). The CDR3 is 14 amino acids. The germline gives CDR1 MNHEY, CDR2 SVGEGT. The V gene lost 2 bases and the J gene lost 4 bases, with 11 bases spanning the gap. CDR3 region: CASSYGGALETQYF. Here the CDR3 DNA reads TGTGCCAGCAGTTACGGGGGGGCCTTAGAGACCCAGTACTTC.

J is TRBJ2-7 and V is TRBV10-3, with a tentative D call TRBD1 (6 bases). Trimming stripped 4 bases from V and 0 bases from J, with 16 bases between. The CDR3 contains 16 residues. CDR1 and CDR2 (germline): ENHRY, SYGVKD. CDR3 coding DNA: TGTGCCATCAGTGCCTCTAGGGACACGAGCTCCTACGAGCAGTACTTC. Protein product: CAISASRDTSSYEQYF.

This sequence joins TRBV2 and TRBJ2-1; 11 bases are shared with TRBD2. V was pared by 2 bases and J by 0 bases, with 9 bases of the junction left unmatched. Germline loops: CDR1 SNHLY, CDR2 FYNNEI. CDR3 length: 19 residues. The CDR3 nucleotides read TGTGCCAGCAGTGAATCCGGACTAGCGGGTCCAAGCTCCTACAATGAGCAGTTCTTC. This encodes CASSESGLAGPSSYNEQFF.

The gene calls are TRBV19 and TRBJ2-6; maybe TRBD1 (6 bases). Germline CDR1 LNHDA, CDR2 SQIVND (reference sequence). The CDR3 has 16 amino acids. V was shortened by 6 bases and J by 12 bases, with 24 bases between the two germline ends. Here the CDR3 DNA reads TGTGCCAGTAGCGATCTTCCCGGGACACAGAAATCCGTCCTGACTTTC. This codes for CASSDLPGTQKSVLTF.

The V and J genes are TRBV25-1 and TRBJ1-6; weak D call: TRBD1 (6 bases). The CDR3 consists of 14 residues. CDR1 and CDR2 (germline): MGHDK, SYGVNS. V was trimmed by 6 bases and J by 10 bases, leaving 16 bases between them. The CDR3 DNA reads TGTGCCAGCAGGGGTTACAGGGTTGACTCACCCCTCCACTTT. This translates into CASRGYRVDSPLHF.

V and J are TRBV30 and TRBJ1-1; 8 nucleotides match TRBD1. With 0 bases clipped from V and 1 base from J, the junction kept 7 bases outside the gene matches. The length of the CDR3 is 16 residues. CDR1 is GTSNPN and CDR2 is SVGIG in the germline V gene (reference sequence). DNA of the CDR3: TGTGCCTGGAGTGTCGACAGGGGTTCTGGGAACACTGAAGCTTTCTTT. Its protein is CAWSVDRGSGNTEAFF. Full variable domain (rest looked up from reference TRBV30 and TRBJ1-1): SQTIHQWPATLVQPVGSPLSLECTVEGTSNPNLYWYRQAAGRGLQLLFYSVGIGQISSEVPQNLSASRPQDRQFILSSKKLLLSDSGFYLCAWSVDRGSGNTEAFFGQGTRLTVV.

This chain joins TRBV9 and TRBJ1-4, with TRBD1 as a possible D gene (6 bases). Germline V gene lookup returns CDR1 SGDLS and CDR2 YYNGEE. V lost 4 bases to trimming and J lost 5 bases, with 15 bases between them. CDR3 length equals 15 residues. In nucleotides, the CDR3 is TGTGCCAGCAGCTGGGGAGGGGGTGGAAATGAAAAACTGTTTTTT. It encodes CASSWGGGGNEKLFF.